This T cell receptor (beta chain) stems from a study of vaccination effects on CD4 cells after COVID-19 (dated by TCRdb to between 2020 and 2023). Regarding the complete study: In the ViraFEST assay, PBMC were stimulated with viral peptide pools, and TCR sequencing was then used to find antigen-specific CD4+ T cell clonotypes based on their expansion. Each participant received two doses of an mRNA SARS-CoV-2 vaccine, either BNT162b2 or mRNA-1273. Each well held fewer than 2.5 million PBMC cultured in IMDM containing roughly 5% human AB serum, approximately 10 IU/ml IL-2 and gentamicin, along with 8 to 10 ug/ml peptides. In both COVID-19 convalescent patients and infection-naive vaccine recipients, the study compared SARS-CoV-2 spike-specific CD4+ TCR repertoires from before mRNA vaccination with those from after it. A total of 10 COVID-19 convalescent patients and a handful of SARS-CoV-2-naive healthy vaccine recipients were included in the full study. Cultures from other donors in the study were sequenced with the Oncomine TCR Beta short-read assay on an Illumina iSeq 100. The full study reports these points: Only a small number of convalescent patients were included, and no early post-infection timepoints were available, which limited the study. Among healthy vaccine recipients, nearly all vaccine-induced clones were SARS-CoV-2 mono-reactive, and only 1 of 255 was cross-reactive with common cold coronaviruses. Both infection-induced and vaccine-induced clones contracted markedly at late post-vaccination timepoints, which is consistent with waning T cell responses.

The CDR3 sequence holds 15 residues, the cysteine and phenylalanine included. Only CDR3 DNA is held: 45 bases, read in frame from base 1. At the junction V is shortened by 5 bases and J by 3 bases; bases outside the gene matches: 8. CDR1 is given as SEHNR and CDR2 as FQNEAQ, both from the germline V gene (reference sequence). About this clone: It has no known antigen specificity. Base qualities are not recorded, but no much larger clone differs from it by a single base.

After around 10 days of culture, CD4+ T cells were isolated with the EasySep CD4+ T cell isolation kit. Healthy vaccine recipients had no prior SARS-CoV-2 infection, confirmed by negative nucleocapsid antibodies before and after vaccination. Half of the culture medium was replaced with fresh IL-2-containing medium on days 3 and 7. Unless otherwise noted, each peptide stimulation condition was cultured in triplicate wells. Using Ficoll-Paque Plus gradient centrifugation, PBMC were separated from whole blood and then either used fresh or cryopreserved at -140C. The QIAamp micro DNA kit was used to extract genomic DNA from the cultured CD4+ T cells. Library construction relied on the immunoSEQ multiplex PCR assay. DNA from the cultured, isolated CD4+ T cells was subjected to TCR beta CDR3 sequencing. On the authors' methods: Non-productive TCR sequences were removed, reads were trimmed to the CDR3 region, and CDR3s of at least 7 amino acids were retained. The MANAFEST web app was used to identify antigen-specific clonotypes by comparing expansion in peptide wells with expansion in reference cultures. For clones to be considered positive, expansion at FDR<0.05 versus reference and all other wells, an odds ratio above 5, and a frequency above 0.1% in two replicate wells were required. A clonotype was called cross-reactive if it was significantly expanded both in SARS-CoV-2 spike wells and in at least one common cold coronavirus spike condition. CDR3 similarity was assessed by Levenshtein distance using the stringdist R package, and unrooted trees were constructed with ape in R 3.6.1. The clones in this table, taken by TCRdb from immuneACCESS, are in-frame only. Not every clone is retained; where verified, under half of the shortfall comes from an unresolved V gene, and the cause of the rest is unknown. V, J and clone size are taken as reported in that table, and D and trimming were inferred from the DNA itself. The sample includes tens of thousands of clones, with approximately 61% observed a single time. The top ten constitute nearly 5.5% of the sample.

This sequence uses TRBV7-9 and TRBJ2-3; 7 nucleotides in the junction match TRBD1. The clonotype originates from a human donor who received a COVID-19 vaccine. The source was CD4+ T cells from PBMCs cultured without peptide, collected before COVID-19 vaccination. In nucleotide form, the sequence is TGTGCCAGCAGCCTACAGGGGTTGGGGACAGATACGCAGTATTTT. This encodes CASSLQGLGTDTQYF.